This T cell receptor beta chain comes out of a study of CD8+ T cells in alopecia areata. Trimming shortened V by 5 bases and J by 8 bases, and 19 bases separated the two germline ends. The CDR3 covers 16 residues. Germline CDR1 is SGHAT and CDR2 is FQNNGV. The study's findings and limits: As there was one nonresponder, how baseline CD8+ expansion relates to response remains uncertain.

RNA extraction was followed by reverse transcription into cDNA, which acted as the sequencing template. Sequenced by immunoSEQ multiplex PCR; TCRdb stores in-frame clones only, minus some. The sample yields more than 150,000 clones, around 49% seen once. The treatment denotes: oral pan-JAK inhibitor, 5-10 mg twice daily. Peripheral blood and lesional scalp punch biopsies came from alopecia areata patients. With respect to this clone: The antigen remains undetermined.

The gene calls are TRBV11-2 and TRBJ1-6; perhaps TRBD1 as D (6 bases). The sample consisted of CD8+ T cells sorted from blood, taken at approximately week 52, from a patient treated with tofacitinib. The receptor's source is a human donor with alopecia areata. The CDR3 is CASSPFSGDGDSPLHF. The CDR3 DNA follows: TGTGCCAGCAGCCCCTTTTCAGGGGATGGTGATTCACCCCTCCACTTT.